These 8 T cell receptor beta chains came from one sample sequenced in a study of STAT5B mutations in CD4+ large granular lymphocyte leukemia. Assay: immunoSEQ multiplex PCR; the TCRdb copy retains only in-frame clones and omits some. The table includes 25,000 to 35,000 clones, about 71% detected once. Sequencing was carried out using CD4+ T cells from blood buffy coats. Every receptor here comes from a human donor in good health.

CDR3: CASGTTTYEQYF. The DNA for the CDR3 is TGCGCCAGCGGGACTACGACGTACGAGCAGTACTTC. The V and J genes are TRBV5-1 and TRBJ2-7; 7 nucleotides agree with TRBD2. The V and J ends lost 7 bases and 4 bases, in that order; junction bases with no gene match: 5. From germline, CDR1 is SGHRS and CDR2 YFSETQ. This CDR3 is 12 amino acids long.

This clone was seen once. This chain uses TRBV13 with TRBJ2-7; D is perhaps TRBD1 or TRBD2 (5 bases each). The ends were cut back, 3 bases at V and 3 bases at J, with 12 bases in the middle. This CDR3 is built from 14 residues. Per the germline V gene, CDR1 is PRHDT and CDR2 is FYEKMQ (reference sequence). CDR3 bases: TGTGCCAGCAGCTTGGGGGACGGGGACTACGAGCAGTACTTC. Translating it yields CASSLGDGDYEQYF.

This chain joins TRBV6-4 and TRBJ2-3; D possibly corresponds to TRBD2 (6 bases). This CDR3 has 15 amino acids. The germline gives CDR1 MRHNA, CDR2 SNTAGT. Trimming took 0 bases from V and 1 from J, leaving 8 bases between them. The DNA of the CDR3 is TGTGCCAGCAGTGACTCGTGGGGGGGCACAGATACGCAGTATTTT. It is translated as CASSDSWGGTDTQYF.

There are a few counts of this clone. This chain links TRBV7-9 with TRBJ1-2; perhaps TRBD1 as D (6 bases). V lost 2 bases and J 4 bases, leaving 11 bases between the germline ends. CDR1 and CDR2 from the germline V gene are SEHNR and FQNEAQ (reference sequence). The CDR3 consists of 14 residues. CDR3 DNA sequence: TGTGCCAGCAGCTTATGGTCAGGGGCCTATGGCTACACCTTC. Protein: CASSLWSGAYGYTF.

This rearrangement joins TRBV5-1 to TRBJ2-2; D may match TRBD1 or TRBD2 (6 bases each). The germline V gene encodes CDR1 SGHRS and CDR2 YFSETQ. V gave up 0 bases and J gave up 5 bases, with 17 bases separating them. The CDR3 has 17 residues. The CDR3 protein is CASSLADPTGRTGELFF. CDR3 nucleotide sequence: TGCGCCAGCAGCTTGGCCGACCCTACAGGGAGGACCGGGGAGCTGTTTTTT.

This clone appeared a few times. This chain joins TRBV6-5 and TRBJ1-1; no firm D call. Trimming removed 5 bases from V and 4 bases from J, with 14 bases in between. The germline V gene encodes CDR1 MNHEY and CDR2 SVGAGI. This CDR3 spans 14 amino acids. The CDR3 DNA is TGTGCCAGCAGTCGGACCGGAGAACTCACTGAAGCTTTCTTT. Translating gives CASSRTGELTEAFF.

The chain joins TRBV11-2 to TRBJ2-3, with D possibly TRBD1 on 6 matching bases. The V gene lost 0 bases and the J gene lost 5 bases, with 9 bases spanning the gap. The germline gives CDR1 SGHAT, CDR2 FQNNGV. This CDR3 is 14 amino acids long. CDR3 nucleotide sequence: TGTGCCAGCAGCTTAGACAGGGGAATAGATACGCAGTATTTT. It is translated as CASSLDRGIDTQYF.

In this sample, this clone is medium-sized. The rearrangement joins TRBV14 to TRBJ2-7; D is perhaps TRBD1 (5 bases). This CDR3 region has 14 residues. Germline lookup yields CDR1 SGHDN and CDR2 FVKESK. The germline V and J ends were trimmed by 3 bases and 2 bases, with 11 bases remaining between them. In nucleotides, the CDR3 is TGTGCCAGCAGCCATCAGGGCTCAGCCTACGAGCAGTACTTC. It specifies CASSHQGSAYEQYF.